The T cell receptor beta chain described here comes from a study of cytomegalovirus exposure and HLA in healthy donors. Both 60 Vbeta primers and 13 Jbeta primers went into the PCR. Using immunoSEQ multiplex PCR, the repertoire was profiled, and TCRdb retains in-frame clones only, with some absent. The sample holds about 240,000 clones; about 80% are singletons and the top ten take about 7.3%. In germline, CDR1 is SGDLS, CDR2 YYNGEE. V lost 0 bases, J lost 9 bases, and 10 bases lay in between. The CDR3 spans 13 residues. The chain employs TRBV9 and TRBJ2-1; D call uncertain. The material sequenced was PBMCs. The clonotype originates from a woman in her sixties in good health and CMV-seropositive. The CDR3: CASSVALAGEQFF. DNA for the CDR3: TGTGCCAGCAGCGTAGCGCTTGCAGGTGAGCAGTTCTTC.